The 10 T cell receptor beta chains presented below share a single source sample, sequenced in a study of blood T cell repertoires in COVID-19 (TCRdb year 2020). Preparation of the library involved the immunoSEQ multiplex PCR assay. This is the immuneACCESS table as TCRdb keeps it, with only in-frame sequences that have V and J called. A part of the clones is gone; compared with another copy, unresolved V genes explain less than half, and the rest is unexplained. The sample yields 150,000 to 200,000 clones; roughly 80% were counted once. The ten most abundant clones make up around 2.8% of the sample. The source material was peripheral blood. The receptor source for this set is a man in his 70s with acute or convalescent COVID-19.

The sample holds a few counts of this clone. V usage is TRBV5-1 and J usage is TRBJ2-7, with 8 bases that match TRBD1. V was pared by 0 bases and J by 6 bases, with 5 bases of the junction left unmatched. The CDR3 loop spans 14 amino acids. CDR1 is SGHRS, CDR2 YFSETQ, per germline. The CDR3 DNA sequence: TGCGCCAGCAGCTTGGCACAGGGGGGAACCGAGCAGTACTTC. The encoded protein is CASSLAQGGTEQYF.

The chain links TRBV3-1 (or the pseudogene TRBV3-2) to TRBJ2-5; D is possibly TRBD1 (5 bases). Trimming removed 2 bases at V and 3 bases at J, with 7 bases between. The CDR3 consists of 13 residues. Germline values: CDR1 LGHDT, CDR2 YNNKEL (reference sequence). The CDR3 region is CASSQLGEETQYF. The CDR3 bases are TGTGCCAGCAGCCAATTAGGGGAAGAGACCCAGTACTTC.

The chain couples TRBV10-3 to TRBJ2-7; no clear D gene. The CDR3 totals 12 residues. V lost 3 bases, J lost 3 bases, and 6 bases lay in between. Germline V gives CDR1 ENHRY, CDR2 SYGVKD. CDR3 sequence reads: CAISDIVYEQYF. The CDR3 region has the DNA TGTGCCATCAGTGATATAGTCTACGAGCAGTACTTC.

This rearrangement joins TRBV11-2 to TRBJ1-2; 9 bases match TRBD1. With 1 base clipped from V and 8 bases from J, the junction kept 8 bases outside the gene matches. CDR1 is SGHAT and CDR2 is FQNNGV in the germline V gene. The CDR3 length is 15 residues. The CDR3: CASSLVGQGIWGYTF. The CDR3 DNA sequence: TGTGCCAGCAGCTTAGTGGGACAGGGCATTTGGGGCTACACCTTC.

This chain uses TRBV12-3 or TRBV12-4 with TRBJ1-2; D may be TRBD1 (6 bases). The CDR3 sequence is 13 residues long. The germline V and J ends were trimmed by 5 bases and 5 bases, with 12 bases remaining between them. CDR3 nucleotide sequence: TGTGCCAGCAGTGTACTGACAGGTTATGGCTACACCTTC. As protein: CASSVLTGYGYTF.

The rearrangement uses TRBV5-4 and TRBJ2-7; 8 positions agree with TRBD1. Trimming removed 0 bases from V and 6 bases from J; junction bases left unmatched: 8. CDR3 length equals 15 residues. Per the germline V gene, CDR1 is SGHNT and CDR2 is YYREEE (reference sequence). In DNA, the CDR3 is TGTGCCAGCAGCTTGGCCGCGGGACAGGTCCTCGAGCAGTACTTC. Translated: CASSLAAGQVLEQYF.

V usage is TRBV19 and J usage is TRBJ1-5; D unresolved. Per germline, CDR1 LNHDA and CDR2 SQIVND (reference sequence). The CDR3 extends over 18 amino acids. The V end was cut by 3 bases, the J end by 0 bases, with 18 bases between. The CDR3 protein is CASSIGIPLAYSNQPQHF. Written as DNA, the CDR3 is TGTGCCAGTAGTATTGGTATCCCATTAGCTTATAGCAATCAGCCCCAGCATTTT.

The V gene is TRBV19, the J gene TRBJ2-3; 15 nucleotides agree with TRBD2. V was pared by 1 base and J by 8 bases, with 4 bases of the junction left unmatched. Germline CDR1 reads LNHDA; CDR2 reads SQIVND (reference sequence). The CDR3 runs to 16 residues. DNA for the CDR3: TGTGCCAGTAGTATAGCGGGACTAGCGGGGGGACGTACGCAGTATTTT. Translating gives CASSIAGLAGGRTQYF.

CDR3 DNA: TGTGCTAGTGGTTTGTCGGGGGGTGAGCCCCAGCATTTT. Encoded protein: CASGLSGGEPQHF. The chain carries TRBV12-5 and TRBJ1-5; tentatively, D is TRBD1 (5 bases). The CDR3 runs to 13 residues. Deletions cut 2 bases from V and 8 bases from J, with 10 bases between. CDR1 and CDR2 from the germline V gene are LGHNT and FRNRAP.

The chain couples TRBV30 to TRBJ1-5; no firm D call. This CDR3 contains 13 residues. Germline V gene lookup returns CDR1 GTSNPN and CDR2 SVGIG (reference sequence). The V end was cut by 3 bases, the J end by 0 bases, with 6 bases between. CDR3 coding DNA: TGTGCCTGGAGCCCTTCTAGCAATCAGCCCCAGCATTTT. Translating it yields CAWSPSSNQPQHF.